This TCR beta chain was obtained from a study of blood T cell repertoires in COVID-19. On the study more broadly: T cells, B-cell-depleted T cells, or PBMCs supplied cDNA or gDNA.

Authors' methods: Nucleated cell number was recorded as an estimate derived from reference gene primer amplification. Generated by immunoSEQ multiplex PCR, the TCRdb table keeps only in-frame clones and is missing some. That table is the source of V, J and clone size, and D and trimming were worked out from the DNA. The sample holds 350,000 to 550,000 clones, 75% to 90% seen once. The CDR3 consists of 14 residues. Germline CDR1 ENHRY, CDR2 SYGVKD. The V gene lost 4 bases and the J gene lost 3 bases, with 13 bases spanning the gap. Participant-given clinical history determined each cohort assignment. Cohort 3 recovered donors had two negative PCRs, clearance, or symptom resolution. This clone has a handful of counts.

This receptor was obtained from a man younger than 45 who had recovered from COVID-19. V is TRBV10-3 and J is TRBJ2-7, with a weak D call TRBD2 (6 bases). Sequenced: PBMCs or T cells enriched from blood (not recorded which). The CDR3 bases are TGTGCCATCAGTGTCGGCGCGGGAAGCTACGAGCAGTACTTC. Translating gives CAISVGAGSYEQYF.